This T cell receptor beta chain was sequenced for a study of T cell repertoires in ileal Crohn's disease. Data came from immunoSEQ multiplex PCR; TCRdb stores just in-frame clones and leaves some out. The repertoire has over 3,500 clones, more than 70% of them found once; the top ten carry 23%. Time point described: neoterminal ileum biopsy at postoperative endoscopy, about 6 months after surgery. The CDR3 runs 14 residues. Germline V gene sequence: CDR1 MDHEN, CDR2 SYDVKM. The V gene end was trimmed by 6 bases and the J gene end by 3 bases; junction bases not matched to a gene: 8. Sequencing input: ileal tissue. This clonotype originated in an adult with Crohn's disease. The rearrangement uses TRBV28 and TRBJ2-7; 7 nucleotides line up with TRBD1. Written as DNA, the CDR3 is TGTGCCAGCAGCCCACCCGACAGGGTCTACGAGCAGTACTTC. It yields the protein CASSPPDRVYEQYF.